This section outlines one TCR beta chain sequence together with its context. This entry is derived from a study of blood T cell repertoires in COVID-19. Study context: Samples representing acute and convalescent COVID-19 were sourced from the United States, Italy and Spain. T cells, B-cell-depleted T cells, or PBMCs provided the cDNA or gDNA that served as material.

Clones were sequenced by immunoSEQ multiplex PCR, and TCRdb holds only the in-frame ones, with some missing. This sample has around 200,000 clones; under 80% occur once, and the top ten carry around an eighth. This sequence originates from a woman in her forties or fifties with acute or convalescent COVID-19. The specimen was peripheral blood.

The CDR3 sequence is CASSLPPGQGRGNEQYF. Here the CDR3 DNA reads TGTGCCAGCAGTTTACCGCCGGGACAGGGACGGGGAAACGAGCAGTACTTC. This sequence joins TRBV27 and TRBJ2-7; 9 positions agree with TRBD1. The V and J ends lost 2 bases and 5 bases, in that order; junction bases with no gene match: 13. CDR3 length: 17 residues. Germline CDR1 MNHEY, CDR2 SMNVEV (reference sequence).